The 26 T cell receptor beta chains listed next were all sequenced from one sample in a study of OX40 agonist ivuxolimab in advanced cancers. Libraries were prepared by immunoSEQ multiplex PCR; TCRdb keeps only in-frame clonotypes and omits some of them. This table holds tens of thousands of clones, roughly 80% found once. Sequenced material: CD4+ or CD8+ T cells sorted from blood, taken in a trial of the OX40 agonist ivuxolimab. These receptors all stem from an adult with an advanced solid tumor such as melanoma, head and neck, liver or kidney cancer.

In this sample, this clone turned up once. This sequence joins TRBV6-5 and TRBJ2-7; 8 bases align to TRBD2. Germline CDR1 is MNHEY and CDR2 is SVGAGI. CDR3 length: 15 residues. V lost 4 bases to trimming and J lost 0 bases; unmatched junction nucleotides: 5. The CDR3 region is CASSSRTSSSYEQYF. CDR3 coding DNA: TGTGCCAGCAGTTCTAGGACTAGCAGCTCCTACGAGCAGTACTTC.

The chain recombines TRBV9 with TRBJ1-2, with D hard to call. Germline V gene data show CDR1 as SGDLS and CDR2 as YYNGEE. There are 13 residues in the CDR3. The germline V and J ends were trimmed by 0 bases and 4 bases, with 7 bases remaining between them. For the CDR3, the DNA is TGTGCCAGCAGCGTAGGGGTCTTCTATGGCTACACCTTC. Its protein product is CASSVGVFYGYTF.

The CDR3 DNA reads as TGTGCCAGCAGTAGAGGACAGGAGGGCACTGAAGCTTTCTTT. Protein sequence: CASSRGQEGTEAFF. The chain employs TRBV6-5 and TRBJ1-1; 7 bases agree with TRBD1. Germline V gives CDR1 MNHEY, CDR2 SVGAGI. CDR3 size: 14 residues. The trim removed 5 bases at V and 4 bases at J, leaving 7 bases unmatched.

The chain uses TRBV19 and TRBJ2-1; TRBD1 might be the D (8 bases). Trimming cost V 2 bases and J 4 bases, with 12 bases left between them. This CDR3 is built from 15 residues. From germline, CDR1 is LNHDA and CDR2 SQIVND (reference sequence). The CDR3 reads CASSIYRGGYNEQFF. The DNA of the CDR3 is TGTGCCAGTAGTATATACAGGGGGGGATACAATGAGCAGTTCTTC.

Relative to its sample, this clone is medium-sized. The V gene is TRBV19, the J gene TRBJ1-1; D possibly corresponds to TRBD1 (6 bases). Per the germline V gene, CDR1 is LNHDA and CDR2 is SQIVND (reference sequence). This CDR3 is 14 amino acids long. V was pared by 5 bases and J by 2 bases, with 12 bases between. The CDR3 coding sequence is TGTGCCAGTAGTCCGGGACAACTTAACACTGAAGCTTTCTTT. Translating it yields CASSPGQLNTEAFF.

The chain is built from TRBV5-1 and TRBJ2-1; 8 bases are a match to TRBD2. The CDR3 length is 14 residues. V was clipped by 3 bases and J by 8 bases; unmatched bases: 7. Per the germline V gene, CDR1 is SGHRS and CDR2 is YFSETQ. CDR3 nucleotides: TGCGCCAGCAGCTCCCCGACTAGCGTGTATGAGCAGTTCTTC. It codes for CASSSPTSVYEQFF.

This clone rates as medium-sized. J is TRBJ2-7 and V is TRBV7-9, with a possible D match to TRBD1 (5 bases). The germline V and J ends were trimmed by 5 bases and 2 bases, with 10 bases remaining between them. Germline V CDR1 and CDR2: SEHNR, FQNEAQ (reference sequence). CDR3 length equals 13 residues. The CDR3 DNA reads as TGTGCCAGCAGCGACAGAGGACCCTACGAGCAGTACTTC. Protein product: CASSDRGPYEQYF. Combining the CDR3 with reference TRBV7-9 and TRBJ2-7 gives the whole variable domain DTGVSQNPRHKITKRGQNVTFRCDPISEHNRLYWYRQTLGQGPEFLTYFQNEAQLEKSRLLSDRFSAERPKGSFSTLEIQRTEQGDSAMYLCASSDRGPYEQYFGPGTRLTVT.

This chain links TRBV11-1 with TRBJ2-2, with TRBD2 identical over 7 bases. Germline loops: CDR1 SGHAT, CDR2 FQDESV (reference sequence). This CDR3 is built from 16 residues. V shed 5 bases and J 6 bases; nucleotides not matched to a gene: 12. The CDR3 coding sequence is TGTGCCAGCAGCCCTCCAGTCCGCGGGAGTTCCGGGGAGCTGTTTTTT. Its protein is CASSPPVRGSSGELFF. Full variable domain (rest looked up from reference TRBV11-1 and TRBJ2-2): EAEVAQSPRYKITEKSQAVAFWCDPISGHATLYWYRQILGQGPELLVQFQDESVVDDSQLPKDRFSAERLKGVDSTLKIQPAELGDSAMYLCASSPPVRGSSGELFFGEGSRLTVL.

The J gene is TRBJ1-5, the V gene TRBV28; D is undetermined. Germline values: CDR1 MDHEN, CDR2 SYDVKM. This CDR3 comprises 15 residues. The V gene lost 2 bases and the J gene lost 6 bases, with 14 bases spanning the gap. This chain's CDR3 is CASSLMSVLGQPQHF. The CDR3 DNA reads TGTGCCAGCAGTTTAATGTCGGTTCTGGGTCAGCCCCAGCATTTT. The variable domain in full, completed from reference TRBV28 and TRBJ1-5, reads DVKVTQSSRYLVKRTGEKVFLECVQDMDHENMFWYRQDPGLGLRLIYFSYDVKMKEKGDIPEGYSVSREKKERFSLILESASTNQTSMYLCASSLMSVLGQPQHFGDGTRLSIL.

In this sample, this clone turned up a few times. The CDR3 protein is CASLAGGNTGELFF. CDR3 bases: TGTGCCAGTCTAGCGGGGGGGAACACCGGGGAGCTGTTTTTT. The chain is built from TRBV6-1 and TRBJ2-2; 11 bases agree with TRBD2. Trimming cost V 9 bases and J 1 base; bases outside gene matches: 1. This CDR3 comprises 14 residues. Germline loops: CDR1 MNHNS, CDR2 SASEGT.

This clone was counted a single time. The rearrangement uses TRBV11-2 and TRBJ2-3; 11 bases are shared with TRBD2. Trimming took 3 bases from V and 0 from J; bases not matched to a gene: 2. The germline V gene encodes CDR1 SGHAT and CDR2 FQNNGV. This CDR3 spans 16 amino acids. CDR3 loop: CASSFTSGGSTDTQYF. The CDR3 DNA reads as TGTGCCAGCAGCTTCACTAGCGGGGGAAGCACAGATACGCAGTATTTT.

The genes are TRBV5-1 and TRBJ2-7; D gene unclear. Trimming took 7 bases from V and 2 from J, leaving 13 bases between them. Germline assignment: CDR1 SGHRS and CDR2 YFSETQ. CDR3 length: 13 residues. In nucleotides, the CDR3 is TGCGCCAGCGCCTTTGGAGAACCCTACGAGCAGTACTTC. Translating gives CASAFGEPYEQYF.

The genes are TRBV21-1 and TRBJ1-2; TRBD1 was called by the table and not checked on the DNA. TRBV21-1 is a documented pseudogene. The CDR3 is 14 amino acids. This chain's CDR3 is CASSNKGRVNGYTF. CDR3 DNA sequence: TGTGCCAGCAGCAACAAGGGGCGCGTAAATGGCTACACCTTC.

In its sample, this clone was seen once. The genes are TRBV30 and TRBJ1-3; D may be TRBD1 (6 bases). CDR3 size: 13 residues. The ends were cut back, 3 bases at V and 0 bases at J, with 6 bases in the middle. Germline V gene sequence: CDR1 GTSNPN, CDR2 SVGIG (reference sequence). In DNA form, the CDR3 reads TGTGCCTGGAGAGGGGGCTCTGGAAACACCATATATTTT. It encodes CAWRGGSGNTIYF.

The table lists this clone with a few counts. The V and J genes are TRBV5-1 and TRBJ2-3; D is uncertain. CDR1 and CDR2 from the germline V gene are SGHRS and YFSETQ. The CDR3 sequence is 12 residues long. V lost 0 bases and J lost 8, with 7 bases in between. This CDR3 reads CASSLAGGTQYF. The CDR3, as DNA: TGCGCCAGCAGCTTGGCGGGTGGTACGCAGTATTTT.

The gene calls are TRBV15 and TRBJ1-4, with D tentatively TRBD1 (5 bases). The CDR3 has 16 amino acids. V was trimmed by 0 bases and J by 3 bases, leaving 11 bases between them. Germline V gene data show CDR1 as LNHNV and CDR2 as YYDKDF (reference sequence). The CDR3 DNA is TGTGCCACCAGCAGAGATAGAAGGGGACCTAATGAAAAACTGTTTTTT. Translating it yields CATSRDRRGPNEKLFF.

The CDR3 DNA reads TGTGCCAGCAGTTTATCGGACAGGCCCTATGGCTACACCTTC. Protein: CASSLSDRPYGYTF. The J gene is TRBJ1-2, the V gene TRBV28; 7 nucleotides agree with TRBD1. The CDR3 totals 14 residues. Germline V gene lookup returns CDR1 MDHEN and CDR2 SYDVKM. V shed 1 base, J shed 4 bases, and the junction held 3 bases outside the gene matches.

The chain has TRBV11-1 and TRBJ1-2; D perhaps matches TRBD1 (6 bases). Germline values: CDR1 SGHAT, CDR2 FQDESV (reference sequence). Trimming removed 4 bases from V and 8 bases from J, with 14 bases in between. The CDR3 is 13 residues long. CDR3 DNA sequence: TGTGCCAGCAGCTCGCGGGGGGCTAGAGGCTACACCTTC. Residues: CASSSRGARGYTF. Combining the CDR3 with reference TRBV11-1 and TRBJ1-2 gives the whole variable domain EAEVAQSPRYKITEKSQAVAFWCDPISGHATLYWYRQILGQGPELLVQFQDESVVDDSQLPKDRFSAERLKGVDSTLKIQPAELGDSAMYLCASSSRGARGYTFGSGTRLTVV.

The V call is TRBV28, the J call TRBJ1-3; possibly TRBD1 for D (6 bases). Trimming left V 7 bases short and J 3 bases short, with 13 bases between. The CDR3 spans 14 residues. Germline V gene sequence: CDR1 MDHEN, CDR2 SYDVKM. The CDR3 loop reads CASTRGGLGNTIYF. The CDR3 DNA reads TGTGCCAGCACCCGGGGGGGGCTTGGAAACACCATATATTTT.

This chain joins TRBV29-1 and TRBJ1-1; 7 nucleotides align to TRBD1. Germline assignment: CDR1 SQVTM and CDR2 ANQGSEA. Germline trimming cut 4 bases from V and 7 bases from J; bases unmatched to any gene: 9. The CDR3 length is 13 residues. CDR3 in amino acids: CSVAQGRRFEAFF. The CDR3 bases are TGCAGCGTTGCACAGGGGAGGAGGTTTGAAGCTTTCTTT.

The chain uses TRBV27 and TRBJ2-3; D possibly corresponds to TRBD1 (7 bases). Germline-derived CDR1 and CDR2 are MNHEY and SMNVEV (reference sequence). V lost 5 bases and J lost 2, with 11 bases in between. The CDR3 totals 14 residues. The CDR3 DNA sequence: TGTGCCAGCAGTCACAGGGGACTCACAGATACGCAGTATTTT. It specifies CASSHRGLTDTQYF.

The chain combines TRBV5-1 with TRBJ1-4; D perhaps matches TRBD1 (6 bases). The CDR3 extends over 14 amino acids. V dropped 4 bases and J dropped 2 bases, with 9 bases sitting between them. CDR1 is SGHRS, CDR2 YFSETQ, per germline. The CDR3 spells CASSRTETNEKLFF. CDR3 sequence (DNA): TGCGCCAGCAGCCGGACAGAGACTAATGAAAAACTGTTTTTT.

This sequence joins TRBV11-2 and TRBJ2-5; 13 bases agree with TRBD2. Per the germline V gene, CDR1 is SGHAT and CDR2 is FQNNGV. The CDR3 spans 16 residues. The junction had 6 bases not matched to a gene; V was cut back by 5 bases and J by 3 bases. In DNA form, the CDR3 reads TGTGCCAGCAGCCGAACTACTAGCGGGAGGGAAGAGACCCAGTACTTC. It encodes CASSRTTSGREETQYF. Drawing the rest from reference TRBV11-2 and TRBJ2-5, the complete variable domain is EAGVAQSPRYKIIEKRQSVAFWCNPISGHATLYWYQQILGQGPKLLIQFQNNGVVDDSQLPKDRFSAERLKGVDSTLKIQPAKLEDSAVYLCASSRTTSGREETQYFGPGTRLLVL.

CDR3 sequence: CASSLLGQGTEAFF. CDR3 coding DNA: TGTGCCAGCAGCTTACTGGGACAGGGCACTGAAGCTTTCTTT. The chain combines TRBV7-9 with TRBJ1-1, with 9 nucleotides matching TRBD1. The CDR3 is 14 amino acids. Germline V gives CDR1 SEHNR, CDR2 FQNEAQ (reference sequence). The J segment lost 4 bases and the V segment lost 2 bases, leaving 2 bases of the junction unmatched.

This chain links TRBV6-1 with TRBJ2-3; possibly TRBD2 for D (6 bases). Germline CDR1 reads MNHNS; CDR2 reads SASEGT. This CDR3 contains 15 residues. V gave up 2 bases and J gave up 3 bases, with 12 bases separating them. CDR3 region: CASSESPGATDTQYF. CDR3 sequence (DNA): TGTGCCAGCAGTGAATCTCCGGGAGCGACAGATACGCAGTATTTT.

The CDR3 loop reads CASSEWVIQETQYF. CDR3 sequence (DNA): TGTGCCAGCAGTGAATGGGTTATTCAAGAGACCCAGTACTTC. The chain uses TRBV6-1 and TRBJ2-5; no definite D call. The CDR3 is 14 amino acids. V shed 2 bases and J shed 2 bases, with 9 bases lying between them. Germline loops: CDR1 MNHNS, CDR2 SASEGT.